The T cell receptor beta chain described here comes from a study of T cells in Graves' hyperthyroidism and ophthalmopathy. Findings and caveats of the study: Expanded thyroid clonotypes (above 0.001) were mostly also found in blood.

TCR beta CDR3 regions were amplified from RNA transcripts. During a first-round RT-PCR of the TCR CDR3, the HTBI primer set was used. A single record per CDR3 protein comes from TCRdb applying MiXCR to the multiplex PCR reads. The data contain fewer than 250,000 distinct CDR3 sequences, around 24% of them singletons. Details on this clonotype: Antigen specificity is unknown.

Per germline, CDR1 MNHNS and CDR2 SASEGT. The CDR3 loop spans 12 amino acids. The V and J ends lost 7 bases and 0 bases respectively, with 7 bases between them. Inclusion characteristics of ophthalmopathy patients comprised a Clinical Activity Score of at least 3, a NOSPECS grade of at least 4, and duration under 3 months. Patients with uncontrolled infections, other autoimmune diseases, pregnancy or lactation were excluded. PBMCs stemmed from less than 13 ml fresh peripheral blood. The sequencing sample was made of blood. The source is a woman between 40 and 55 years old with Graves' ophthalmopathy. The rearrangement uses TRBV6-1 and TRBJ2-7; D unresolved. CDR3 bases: TGTGCCAGCACGGGCTACTCCTACGAGCAGTACTTC. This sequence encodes CASTGYSYEQYF.